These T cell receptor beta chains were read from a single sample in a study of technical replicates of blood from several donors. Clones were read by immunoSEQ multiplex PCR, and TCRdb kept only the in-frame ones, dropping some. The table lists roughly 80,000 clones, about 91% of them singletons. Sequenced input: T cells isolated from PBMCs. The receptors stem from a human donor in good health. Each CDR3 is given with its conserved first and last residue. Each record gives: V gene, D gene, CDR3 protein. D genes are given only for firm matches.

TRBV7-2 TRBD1 CASSATGTGELFF
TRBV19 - CASSQGQLSTEAFF
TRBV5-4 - CASSLSRVDYGYTF
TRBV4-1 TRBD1 CASSHPGQGKGGYTF
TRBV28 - CASSLFMGGYGYTF
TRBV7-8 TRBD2 CASSLLTSGLNYEQYF
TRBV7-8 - CASSLVGSLAYGYTF
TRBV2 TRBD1 CASSETTGVRSYNEQFF
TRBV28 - CASSFIRNTEAFF
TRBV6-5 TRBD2 CASSRTSGSGQYF
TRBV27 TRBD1 CASSSTGYITKNIQYF
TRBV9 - CASSLYDRTGELFF
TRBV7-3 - CASSLNRAETQYF
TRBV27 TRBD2 CASSPLAGGPEETQYF
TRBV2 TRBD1 CASSRTGAYEQYF
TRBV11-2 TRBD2 CASSAASGAPYEQYF
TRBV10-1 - CASIYLIYNEQFF
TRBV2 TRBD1 CASRETGIGEQYF
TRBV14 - CASSQVVSGSEQYF
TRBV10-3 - CAISVNLLLGVETQYF
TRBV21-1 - CASSLGSGGEEKLFF
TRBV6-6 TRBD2 CASSSGAGVHEQYF